What follows are 30 T cell receptor beta chains derived from one specimen sequenced in a study of beta chain features in type 1 diabetes (dated by TCRdb to 2017 to 2018). The library came from the immunoSEQ multiplex PCR assay. The entire amount of isolated RNA was reverse transcribed using the High Capacity cDNA Reverse Transcription Kit, so the sequenced TCRB transcripts were expressed ones. The immuneACCESS repertoire file appears here via TCRdb, limited to in-frame rearrangements. These files lack a portion of the clones; in checked studies, under half of the deficit traces to unresolved V genes, and the cause of the others is not known. Across this sample there are 600,000 to 650,000 clones, with around 16% seen only once. Under 0.095% of the sample belongs to the ten largest clones. Material: naive CD4+ T cells from blood. This specimen's cell subset or site label, interpreted: true naive CD4+ T cells. These receptors came from a man aged 18 to 29 in good health.

The chain couples TRBV6-6 to TRBJ1-2; D gene uncertain. Germline V gene data show CDR1 as MNHNY and CDR2 as SVGAGI (reference sequence). The V and J ends lost 7 bases and 0 bases respectively, with 18 bases between them. The CDR3 has 16 amino acids. CDR3 residues: CASNLAGSTPNYGYTF. CDR3 DNA sequence: TGTGCCAGCAACTTGGCAGGCTCGACACCTAACTATGGCTACACCTTC.

For this clone: Its ends do not fully match the called genes, so a read error is possible. V usage is TRBV7-7 and J usage is TRBJ1-1; TRBD1 agrees at 10 bases. Germline V gene lookup returns CDR1 SSHAT and CDR2 FNYEAQ (reference sequence). The CDR3 sequence is 13 residues long. The CDR3: CASSFGQGEKAFF. The CDR3 coding sequence is TGTGCTAGCAGCTTTGGACAGGGGGAGAAGGCTTTCTTT. Looking up the rest from reference TRBV7-7 and TRBJ1-1 gives the full variable domain: GAGVSQSPRYKVTKRGQDVTLRCDPISSHATLYWYQQALGQGPEFLTYFNYEAQPDKSGLPSDRFSAERPEGSISTLTIQRTEQRDSAMYRCASSFGQGEKAFFGQGTRLTVV.

The gene calls are TRBV11-2 and TRBJ2-7; 11 bases are a match to TRBD2. V was clipped by 5 bases and J by 4 bases; unmatched bases: 4. CDR1 and CDR2 (germline): SGHAT, FQNNGV. This CDR3 region has 14 residues. The CDR3 here is CASSTRTSGYEQYF. The CDR3 coding sequence is TGTGCCAGCAGCACCCGGACTAGCGGGTACGAGCAGTACTTC.

Turning to this clone: This sample also contains other DNA sequences that code for the same CDR3. This sequence joins TRBV28 and TRBJ2-2; D unresolved. There are 12 residues in the CDR3. Germline V gene sequence: CDR1 MDHEN, CDR2 SYDVKM. V was trimmed by 5 bases and J by 4 bases, leaving 5 bases between them. CDR3 residues: CASSLLTGELFF. DNA for the CDR3: TGTGCCAGCAGTCTCCTCACCGGGGAGCTGTTTTTT.

This clone was detected a few times. The V and J genes are TRBV4-1 and TRBJ1-3; perhaps TRBD1 as D (5 bases). The CDR3 runs to 16 residues. V lost 5 bases to trimming and J lost 0 bases, with 14 bases between them. Germline CDR1 is MGHRA and CDR2 is YSYEKL. CDR3 amino acids: CASSAPGRLSGNTIYF. CDR3 DNA sequence: TGCGCCAGCAGCGCACCGGGACGGCTCTCTGGAAACACCATATATTTT.

The chain employs TRBV28 and TRBJ2-4; tentative D call: TRBD1 (6 bases). Trimming removed 5 bases from V and 0 bases from J, with 17 bases in between. This CDR3 has 17 residues. Germline V lookup: CDR1 MDHEN, CDR2 SYDVKM. The CDR3 region is CASSLDNRVIAKNIQYF. The DNA for the CDR3 is TGTGCCAGCAGTCTCGATAACAGGGTGATAGCCAAAAACATTCAGTACTTC.

The sample holds a few counts of this clone. CDR3 DNA sequence: TGTGCCAGCAGTATCGCCGGGCCAGGGCTTTACGAGCAGTACTTC. Translated, it gives CASSIAGPGLYEQYF. V gene TRBV28 combines with J gene TRBJ2-7; D may be TRBD1 (5 bases). Germline V gives CDR1 MDHEN, CDR2 SYDVKM. Trimming pared 5 bases from V and 4 bases from J, leaving 18 bases between. This CDR3 region has 15 residues.

The V gene is TRBV7-2, the J gene TRBJ1-2, with 7 nucleotides matching TRBD1. The CDR3 runs to 17 residues. Trimming cost V 4 bases and J 1 base; bases outside gene matches: 12. CDR1 is SGHTA and CDR2 is FQGNSA in the germline V gene. CDR3 region: CASSYSTLDRFNYGYTF. CDR3 in DNA: TGTGCCAGCAGCTACTCTACGCTGGACAGGTTTAACTATGGCTACACCTTC.

This clone was seen more than once but under ten times. The genes are TRBV5-1 and TRBJ2-1; D may be TRBD2 (6 bases). The CDR3 runs 16 residues. Germline V gene data show CDR1 as SGHRS and CDR2 as YFSETQ. Trimming removed 0 bases from V and 5 bases from J, with 15 bases in between. The CDR3 sequence: CASSLAPVEGNNEQFF. CDR3 sequence (DNA): TGCGCCAGCAGCTTGGCCCCGGTGGAGGGAAACAATGAGCAGTTCTTC.

V gene TRBV6-6 combines with J gene TRBJ2-5, with D perhaps matching TRBD2 (6 bases). Trimming stripped 6 bases from V and 9 bases from J, with 26 bases between. The germline CDR1 and CDR2 sequences are MNHNY and SVGAGI (reference sequence). The CDR3 spans 16 residues. CDR3 nucleotides: TGTGCCAGCAGGACCCAGCGGAGGGGTAGTTTTGATGCCCAGTACTTC. Protein: CASRTQRRGSFDAQYF.

This clone has only a few counts. The chain has TRBV7-9 and TRBJ1-1; D gene uncertain. Trimming shortened V by 7 bases and J by 1 base, and 7 bases separated the two germline ends. The CDR3 is 12 residues long. The germline gives CDR1 SEHNR, CDR2 FQNEAQ (reference sequence). This CDR3 reads CASKRGNTEAFF. The CDR3 region has the DNA TGTGCCAGCAAACGGGGGAACACTGAAGCTTTCTTT.

This clone was observed a few times. The DNA of the CDR3 is TGTGCCAGCAGCTTATCCCAACTGGGCTATGGCTACACCTTC. Its translation is CASSLSQLGYGYTF. The chain is built from TRBV11-2 and TRBJ1-2, with D uncertain. Germline V gene sequence: CDR1 SGHAT, CDR2 FQNNGV. Trimming cost V 2 bases and J 4 bases, with 11 bases left between them. This CDR3 contains 14 residues.

This clone was seen a handful of times. This rearrangement joins TRBV7-3 to TRBJ2-2; tentatively, D is TRBD2 (5 bases). Trimming left V 2 bases short and J 4 bases short, with 14 bases between. The CDR3 is 16 amino acids. CDR1 is SGHTA and CDR2 is FQGTGA in the germline V gene. CDR3 sequence: CASSLYGPRGTGELFF. CDR3 nucleotide sequence: TGTGCCAGCAGCTTATACGGGCCCCGGGGCACCGGGGAGCTGTTTTTT.

The chain is built from TRBV7-9 and TRBJ2-1; D is uncertain. The CDR3 contains 12 residues. CDR1 and CDR2 from the germline V gene are SEHNR and FQNEAQ (reference sequence). Trimming left V 5 bases short and J 8 bases short, with 10 bases between. The CDR3 DNA reads as TGTGCCAGCAGCCGACGGAGTGATGAGCAGTTCTTC. This gives the protein CASSRRSDEQFF.

V usage is TRBV25-1 and J usage is TRBJ1-2, with 9 bases lining up with TRBD1. CDR3 length: 14 amino acids. The junction had 7 bases not matched to a gene; V was cut back by 4 bases and J by 7 bases. The germline CDR1 and CDR2 sequences are MGHDK and SYGVNS. CDR3: CASSADRGIRGYTF. Written as DNA, the CDR3 is TGTGCCAGCAGTGCGGACAGGGGTATCCGTGGCTACACCTTC.

This clone occurred a few times. The chain couples TRBV30 to TRBJ2-5; D perhaps matches TRBD2 (5 bases). The CDR3 runs 15 residues. Looked up from germline, CDR1 is GTSNPN and CDR2 is SVGIG (reference sequence). V lost 4 bases and J 0 bases, leaving 15 bases between the germline ends. The CDR3 here is CAWTLGDLYQETQYF. The CDR3, as DNA: TGTGCCTGGACGTTGGGAGACTTGTACCAAGAGACCCAGTACTTC.

This clone was counted a few times. This chain uses TRBV7-2 with TRBJ2-2, with D possibly being TRBD1 or TRBD2 (5 bases each). The V gene's germline CDR1 is SGHTA and CDR2 FQGNSA. Trimming pared 1 base from V and 4 bases from J, leaving 10 bases between. The CDR3 is 15 amino acids. CDR3 loop: CASSLGLGTTGELFF. As DNA, the CDR3 is TGTGCCAGCAGCTTAGGGCTGGGGACCACCGGGGAGCTGTTTTTT.

This clone was seen more than once but under ten times. This chain uses TRBV5-4 with TRBJ2-1, with 15 bases that match TRBD2. Germline assignment: CDR1 SGHNT and CDR2 YYREEE (reference sequence). The junction had 3 bases not matched to a gene; V was cut back by 4 bases and J by 4 bases. CDR3 size: 16 residues. This chain's CDR3 is CASSTGLAGGYNEQFF. The CDR3, as DNA: TGTGCCAGCAGCACGGGACTAGCGGGGGGATACAATGAGCAGTTCTTC.

The genes are TRBV7-9 and TRBJ2-1; tentatively, D is TRBD1 (5 bases). The V and J ends lost 4 bases and 8 bases respectively, with 9 bases between them. CDR1 SEHNR and CDR2 FQNEAQ come from the germline V gene (reference sequence). This CDR3 is built from 12 residues. For the CDR3, the DNA is TGTGCCAGCAGCTCCGCAGGGCATGAGCAGTTCTTC. Translated, it gives CASSSAGHEQFF.

This clone has more than one count but fewer than ten. This chain links TRBV28 with TRBJ2-7; TRBD1 is a possible D gene (6 bases). The V gene lost 6 bases and the J gene lost 2 bases, with 20 bases spanning the gap. Germline V gives CDR1 MDHEN, CDR2 SYDVKM. The CDR3 contains 16 residues. CDR3 in DNA: TGTGCCAGCAGGGGCGACAGGTCGGGTAGCCCCTACGAGCAGTACTTC. Its protein product is CASRGDRSGSPYEQYF. The whole variable domain, remainder taken from reference TRBV28 and TRBJ2-7, is DVKVTQSSRYLVKRTGEKVFLECVQDMDHENMFWYRQDPGLGLRLIYFSYDVKMKEKGDIPEGYSVSREKKERFSLILESASTNQTSMYLCASRGDRSGSPYEQYFGPGTRLTVT.

The rearrangement uses TRBV19 and TRBJ1-2; 10 bases fit TRBD1. Trimming at V came to 5 bases and at J to 4 bases, leaving 13 bases not matched to a gene. Germline V gene data show CDR1 as LNHDA and CDR2 as SQIVND (reference sequence). This CDR3 region has 17 residues. In DNA form, the CDR3 reads TGTGCCAGTAGTTCTCCGGGACAGGGGATCAAGAGCTATGGCTACACCTTC. Its protein is CASSSPGQGIKSYGYTF. Filled out from reference TRBV19 and TRBJ1-2, the complete variable domain reads DGGITQSPKYLFRKEGQNVTLSCEQNLNHDAMYWYRQDPGQGLRLIYYSQIVNDFQKGDIAEGYSVSREKKESFPLTVTSAQKNPTAFYLCASSSPGQGIKSYGYTFGSGTRLTVV.

This clone came up a few times. The sample has other DNA sequences that encode this CDR3 too. J is TRBJ1-2 and V is TRBV5-1; no clear D. With 4 bases removed from V and 1 base from J, the gap between germline ends came to 8 bases. This CDR3 spans 13 amino acids. Germline V gene sequence: CDR1 SGHRS, CDR2 YFSETQ. CDR3 sequence: CASSPDGNYGYTF. In DNA form, the CDR3 reads TGCGCCAGCAGCCCGGACGGTAACTATGGCTACACCTTC. Using reference TRBV5-1 and TRBJ1-2 for the parts outside the CDR3, the full variable domain is KAGVTQTPRYLIKTRGQQVTLSCSPISGHRSVSWYQQTPGQGLQFLFEYFSETQRNKGNFPGRFSGRQFSNSRSEMNVSTLELGDSALYLCASSPDGNYGYTFGSGTRLTVV.

The chain is built from TRBV10-3 and TRBJ1-2; 11 bases map to TRBD1. Germline values: CDR1 ENHRY, CDR2 SYGVKD. CDR3 length equals 14 residues. The V gene end was trimmed by 3 bases and the J gene end by 6 bases; junction bases not matched to a gene: 3. The CDR3 sequence is CAISERTGGHGYTF. Here the CDR3 DNA reads TGTGCCATCAGTGAACGGACAGGGGGCCATGGCTACACCTTC.

The rearrangement joins TRBV4-1 to TRBJ2-3; D is ambiguous. Trimming took 4 bases from V and 2 from J, leaving 4 bases between them. Germline CDR1 is MGHRA and CDR2 is YSYEKL. The CDR3 totals 12 residues. CDR3 loop: CASSLPTDTQYF. CDR3 sequence (DNA): TGCGCCAGCAGCCTTCCCACAGATACGCAGTATTTT.

The CDR3 DNA is TGCGCCAGCAGCCAAGATCAGGCCGGCCCGGGAAACACCATATATTTT. Encoded protein: CASSQDQAGPGNTIYF. V usage is TRBV4-1 and J usage is TRBJ1-3; no definite D call. The germline V and J ends were trimmed by 0 bases and 4 bases, with 13 bases remaining between them. Germline V gene sequence: CDR1 MGHRA, CDR2 YSYEKL. The CDR3 runs to 16 residues.

This clone showed up just a few times. J is TRBJ2-1 and V is TRBV6-5, with unresolved D. CDR1 is MNHEY, CDR2 SVGAGI, per germline. The CDR3 runs 15 residues. Deletions cut 10 bases from V and 4 bases from J, with 20 bases between. CDR3 in amino acids: CATGERLTAYNEQFF. The CDR3 region has the DNA TGTGCCACGGGCGAGAGACTGACCGCTTACAATGAGCAGTTCTTC.

The rearrangement links TRBV5-1 to TRBJ2-1, with D unresolved. Germline V lookup: CDR1 SGHRS, CDR2 YFSETQ. The CDR3 sequence is 17 residues long. V lost 4 bases to trimming and J lost 0 bases, with 17 bases between them. The CDR3 DNA reads TGCGCCAGCAGCCCGCAAGGTCGCGCCTACTCCTACAATGAGCAGTTCTTC. Translated, it gives CASSPQGRAYSYNEQFF.

This clone was seen a few times. The chain is built from TRBV25-1 and TRBJ2-7, with 11 nucleotides matching TRBD1. V was pared by 3 bases and J by 3 bases, with 4 bases of the junction left unmatched. The CDR3 is 15 residues long. Germline assignment: CDR1 MGHDK and CDR2 SYGVNS. In DNA, the CDR3 is TGTGCCAGCAGTGATCCCGGGACAGGGGGCTACGAGCAGTACTTC. As protein: CASSDPGTGGYEQYF.

This clone was counted once. The chain carries TRBV7-7 and TRBJ1-3; maybe TRBD1 (5 bases). CDR3 length: 15 amino acids. Looked up from germline, CDR1 is SSHAT and CDR2 is FNYEAQ (reference sequence). Trimming pared 5 bases from V and 2 bases from J, leaving 13 bases between. CDR3 DNA: TGTGCCAGCAGCCCTCAGGGAATGCCTGGAAACACCATATATTTT. Encoded protein: CASSPQGMPGNTIYF.

The J gene is TRBJ2-7, the V gene TRBV7-6, with D possibly matching TRBD1 (7 bases). V was clipped by 2 bases and J by 0 bases, with 20 bases between them. Per germline, CDR1 SGHVS and CDR2 FNYEAQ. There are 18 residues in the CDR3. The CDR3 DNA sequence: TGTGCCAGCAGCTTAATCGGAGGGGGGACAGCCTACTCCTACGAGCAGTACTTC. Its protein product is CASSLIGGGTAYSYEQYF.